This TCR beta chain was sequenced during a study of cytomegalovirus exposure and HLA in healthy donors. The wider study: Assignment to the Caucasian-associated ancestry cluster applied to around 80% of the roughly 400 genotyped donors. General observations from the study: The study recorded over 150 TCR beta chains that were cytomegalovirus-associated. By HLA locus, TCR association rates varied in a later analysis, with DRB1 showing the most and HLA-C the fewest. Earlier findings revealed that most TCR beta V segments proved productive either about 87% or about 30% of the time.

In regard to this clone: Its antigen is unidentified.

From germline, CDR1 is MNHNS and CDR2 SASEGT. CDR3 length: 15 residues. Trimming removed 0 bases from V and 3 bases from J, with 12 bases in between. Both 60 Vbeta primers and 13 Jbeta primers went into the PCR. The table came from immunoSEQ multiplex PCR; TCRdb's copy has only in-frame clones and leaves some out. This sample carries 150,000 to 200,000 clones, about four fifths of them seen once, and the ten largest clones take roughly 3.2%. The chain carries TRBV6-1 and TRBJ2-7; perhaps TRBD1 as D (6 bases). The sequencing sample was made of PBMCs. This TCR came from a man aged 40-55 years in good health and CMV-seropositive. For the CDR3, the DNA is TGTGCCAGCAGTGAAGCGCCGGGACATGGCTACGAGCAGTACTTC. Its translation is CASSEAPGHGYEQYF.